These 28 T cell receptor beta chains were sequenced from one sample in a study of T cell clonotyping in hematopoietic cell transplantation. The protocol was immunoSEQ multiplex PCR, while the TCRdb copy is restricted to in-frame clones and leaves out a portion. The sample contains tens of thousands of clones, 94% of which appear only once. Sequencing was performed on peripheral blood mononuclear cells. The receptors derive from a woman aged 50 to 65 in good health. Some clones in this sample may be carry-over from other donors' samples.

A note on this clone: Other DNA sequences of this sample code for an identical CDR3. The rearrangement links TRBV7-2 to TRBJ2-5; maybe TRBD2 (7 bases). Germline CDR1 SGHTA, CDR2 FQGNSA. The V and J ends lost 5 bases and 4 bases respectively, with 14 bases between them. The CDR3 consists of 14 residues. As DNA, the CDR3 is TGTGCCAGCAGCCTGGGGGGGGGCCGAGAGACCCAGTACTTC. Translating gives CASSLGGGRETQYF.

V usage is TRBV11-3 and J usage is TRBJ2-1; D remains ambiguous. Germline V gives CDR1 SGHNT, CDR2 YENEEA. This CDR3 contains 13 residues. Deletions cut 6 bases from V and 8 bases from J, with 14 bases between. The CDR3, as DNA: TGTGCCAGCAGTCTCCCCTCCAGCGATGAGCAGTTCTTC. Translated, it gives CASSLPSSDEQFF. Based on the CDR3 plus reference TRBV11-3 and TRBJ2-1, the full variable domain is EAGVVQSPRYKIIEKKQPVAFWCNPISGHNTLYWYLQNLGQGPELLIRYENEEAVDDSQLPKDRFSAERLKGVDSTLKIQPAELGDSAVYLCASSLPSSDEQFFGPGTRLTVL.

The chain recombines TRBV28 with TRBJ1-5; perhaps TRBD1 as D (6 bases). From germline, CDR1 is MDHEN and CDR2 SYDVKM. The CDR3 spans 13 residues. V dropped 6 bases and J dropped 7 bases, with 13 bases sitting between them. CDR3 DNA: TGTGCCAGCAGCCAAGGGGGAGTCCAGCCCCAGCATTTT. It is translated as CASSQGGVQPQHF.

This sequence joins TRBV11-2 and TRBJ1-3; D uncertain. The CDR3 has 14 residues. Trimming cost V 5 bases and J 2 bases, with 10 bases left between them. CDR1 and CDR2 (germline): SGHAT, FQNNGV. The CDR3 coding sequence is TGTGCCAGCAGCGTCGGTCTGACTGGAAACACCATATATTTT. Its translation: CASSVGLTGNTIYF.

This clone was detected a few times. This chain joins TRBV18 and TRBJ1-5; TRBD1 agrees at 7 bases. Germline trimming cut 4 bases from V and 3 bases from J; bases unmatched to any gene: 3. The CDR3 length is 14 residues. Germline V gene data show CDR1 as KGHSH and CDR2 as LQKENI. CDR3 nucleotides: TGTGCCAGCTCACGAGACAGGGACAATCAGCCCCAGCATTTT. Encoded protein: CASSRDRDNQPQHF.

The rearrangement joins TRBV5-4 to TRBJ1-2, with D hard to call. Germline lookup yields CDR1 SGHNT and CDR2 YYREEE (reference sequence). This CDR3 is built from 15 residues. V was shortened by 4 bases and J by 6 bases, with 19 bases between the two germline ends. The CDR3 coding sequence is TGTGCCAGCAGCCCCGGGGAGTCCCCAATGGATGGCTACACCTTC. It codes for CASSPGESPMDGYTF.

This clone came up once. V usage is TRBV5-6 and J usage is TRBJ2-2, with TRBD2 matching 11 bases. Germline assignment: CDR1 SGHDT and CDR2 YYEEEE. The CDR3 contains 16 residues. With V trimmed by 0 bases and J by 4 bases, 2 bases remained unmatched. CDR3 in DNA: TGTGCCAGCAGCTTGGTCCTAGCGGGGGGCACCGGGGAGCTGTTTTTT. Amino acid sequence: CASSLVLAGGTGELFF.

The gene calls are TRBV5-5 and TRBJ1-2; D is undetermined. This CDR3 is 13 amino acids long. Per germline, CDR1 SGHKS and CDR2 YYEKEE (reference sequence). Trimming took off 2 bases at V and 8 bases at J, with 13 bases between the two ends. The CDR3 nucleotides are TGTGCCAGCAGCTTAGACCCGATGGGAGGCTACACCTTC. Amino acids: CASSLDPMGGYTF.

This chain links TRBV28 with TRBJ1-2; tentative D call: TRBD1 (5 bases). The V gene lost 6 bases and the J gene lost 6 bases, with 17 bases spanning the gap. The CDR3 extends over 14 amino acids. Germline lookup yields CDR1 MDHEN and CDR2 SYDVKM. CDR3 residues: CASSRPGAWNGYTF. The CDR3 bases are TGTGCCAGCAGCAGACCCGGGGCGTGGAATGGCTACACCTTC.

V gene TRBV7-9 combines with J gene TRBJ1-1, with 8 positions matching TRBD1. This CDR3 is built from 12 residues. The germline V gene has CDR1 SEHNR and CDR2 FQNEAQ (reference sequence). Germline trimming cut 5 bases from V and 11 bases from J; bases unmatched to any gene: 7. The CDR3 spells CASSVTRDRAFF. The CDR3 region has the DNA TGTGCCAGCAGCGTGACCCGGGACAGGGCTTTCTTT.

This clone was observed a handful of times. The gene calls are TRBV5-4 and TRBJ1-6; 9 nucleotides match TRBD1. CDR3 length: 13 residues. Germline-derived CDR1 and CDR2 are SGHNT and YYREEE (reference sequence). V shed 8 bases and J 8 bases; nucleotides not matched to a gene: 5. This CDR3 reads CASQDRGDSPLHF. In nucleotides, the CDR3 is TGTGCCAGTCAGGACAGGGGTGATTCACCCCTCCACTTT.

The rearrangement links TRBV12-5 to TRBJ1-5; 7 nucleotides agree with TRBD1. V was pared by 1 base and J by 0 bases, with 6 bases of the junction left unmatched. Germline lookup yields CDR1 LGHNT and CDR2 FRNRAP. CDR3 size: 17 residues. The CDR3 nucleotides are TGTGCTAGTGGTTTGGAACGAGCAGGGGGTAGCAATCAGCCCCAGCATTTT. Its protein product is CASGLERAGGSNQPQHF.

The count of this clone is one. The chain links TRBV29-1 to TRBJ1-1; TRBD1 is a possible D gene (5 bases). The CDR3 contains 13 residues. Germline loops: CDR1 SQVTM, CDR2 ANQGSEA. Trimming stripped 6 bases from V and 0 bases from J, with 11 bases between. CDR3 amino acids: CSVEGLMNTEAFF. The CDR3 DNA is TGCAGCGTCGAGGGACTGATGAACACTGAAGCTTTCTTT. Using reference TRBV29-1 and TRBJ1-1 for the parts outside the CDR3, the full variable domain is SAVISQKPSRDICQRGTSLTIQCQVDSQVTMMFWYRQQPGQSLTLIATANQGSEATYESGFVIDKFPISRPNLTFSTLTVSNMSPEDSSIYLCSVEGLMNTEAFFGQGTRLTVV.

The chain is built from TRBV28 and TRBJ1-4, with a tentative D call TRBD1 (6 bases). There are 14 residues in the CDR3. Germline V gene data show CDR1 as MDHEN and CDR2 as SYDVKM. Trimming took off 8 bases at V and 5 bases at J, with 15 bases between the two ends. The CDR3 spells CASGQGGLNEKLFF. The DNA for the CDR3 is TGTGCCAGCGGCCAAGGGGGGCTGAATGAAAAACTGTTTTTT.

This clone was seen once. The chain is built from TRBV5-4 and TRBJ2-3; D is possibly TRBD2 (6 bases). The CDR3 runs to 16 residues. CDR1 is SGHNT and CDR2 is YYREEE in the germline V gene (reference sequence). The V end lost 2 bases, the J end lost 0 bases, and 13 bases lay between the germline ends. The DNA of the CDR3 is TGTGCCAGCAGCTTATCACGGGGGTCTAGCACAGATACGCAGTATTTT. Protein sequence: CASSLSRGSSTDTQYF.

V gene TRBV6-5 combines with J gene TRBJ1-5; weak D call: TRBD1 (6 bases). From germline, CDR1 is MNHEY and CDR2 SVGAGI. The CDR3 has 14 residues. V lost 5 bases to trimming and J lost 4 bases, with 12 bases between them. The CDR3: CASSPGHRNQPQHF. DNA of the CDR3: TGTGCCAGCAGTCCGGGACACAGAAATCAGCCCCAGCATTTT.

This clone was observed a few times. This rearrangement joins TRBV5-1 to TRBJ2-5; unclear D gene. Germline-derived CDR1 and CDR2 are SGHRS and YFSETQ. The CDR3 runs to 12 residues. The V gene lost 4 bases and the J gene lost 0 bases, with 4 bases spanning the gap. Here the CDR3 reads CASSLYQETQYF. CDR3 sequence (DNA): TGCGCCAGCAGCCTGTACCAAGAGACCCAGTACTTC.

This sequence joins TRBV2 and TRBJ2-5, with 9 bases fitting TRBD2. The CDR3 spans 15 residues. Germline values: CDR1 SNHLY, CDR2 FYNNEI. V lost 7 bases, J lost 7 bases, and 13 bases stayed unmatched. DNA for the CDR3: TGTGCCAGCACCCCCGAGGTAGCGGGGGAGGGGACCCAGTACTTC. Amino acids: CASTPEVAGEGTQYF.

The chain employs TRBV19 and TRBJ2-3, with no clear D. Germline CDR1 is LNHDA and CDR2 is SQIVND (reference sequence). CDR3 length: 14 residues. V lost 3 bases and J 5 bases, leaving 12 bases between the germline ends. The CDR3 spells CASSIAATIDTQYF. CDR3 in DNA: TGTGCCAGTAGTATCGCTGCCACGATAGATACGCAGTATTTT.

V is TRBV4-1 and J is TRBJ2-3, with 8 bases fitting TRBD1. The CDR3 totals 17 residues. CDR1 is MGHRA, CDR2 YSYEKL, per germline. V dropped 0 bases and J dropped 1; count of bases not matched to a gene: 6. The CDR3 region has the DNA TGCGCCAGCAGCCAAGAAGCCAGGGGGCATGGCACAGATACGCAGTATTTT. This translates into CASSQEARGHGTDTQYF.

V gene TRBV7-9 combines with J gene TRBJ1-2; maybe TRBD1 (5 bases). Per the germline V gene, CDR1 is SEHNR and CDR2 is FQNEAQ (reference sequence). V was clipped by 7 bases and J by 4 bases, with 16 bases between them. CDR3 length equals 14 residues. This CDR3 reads CASTPPGVGYGYTF. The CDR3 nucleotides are TGTGCCAGCACCCCACCGGGGGTAGGCTATGGCTACACCTTC.

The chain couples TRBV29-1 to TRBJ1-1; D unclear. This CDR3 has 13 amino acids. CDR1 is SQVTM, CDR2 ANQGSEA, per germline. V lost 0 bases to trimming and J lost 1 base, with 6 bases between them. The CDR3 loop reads CSVEDDGNTEAFF. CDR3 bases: TGCAGCGTTGAAGACGACGGGAACACTGAAGCTTTCTTT. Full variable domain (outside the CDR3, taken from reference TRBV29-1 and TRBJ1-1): SAVISQKPSRDICQRGTSLTIQCQVDSQVTMMFWYRQQPGQSLTLIATANQGSEATYESGFVIDKFPISRPNLTFSTLTVSNMSPEDSSIYLCSVEDDGNTEAFFGQGTRLTVV.

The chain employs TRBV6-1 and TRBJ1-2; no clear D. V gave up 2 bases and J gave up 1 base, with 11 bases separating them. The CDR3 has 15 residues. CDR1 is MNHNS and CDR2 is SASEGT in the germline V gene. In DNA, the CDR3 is TGTGCCAGCAGTGAAAGGAATAGGGTTAACTATGGCTACACCTTC. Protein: CASSERNRVNYGYTF.

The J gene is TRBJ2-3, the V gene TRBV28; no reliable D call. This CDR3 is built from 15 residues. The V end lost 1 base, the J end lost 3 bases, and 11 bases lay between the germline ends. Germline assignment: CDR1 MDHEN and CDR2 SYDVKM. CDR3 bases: TGTGCCAGCAGTTTATTACAAGCTGGGACAGATACGCAGTATTTT. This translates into CASSLLQAGTDTQYF.

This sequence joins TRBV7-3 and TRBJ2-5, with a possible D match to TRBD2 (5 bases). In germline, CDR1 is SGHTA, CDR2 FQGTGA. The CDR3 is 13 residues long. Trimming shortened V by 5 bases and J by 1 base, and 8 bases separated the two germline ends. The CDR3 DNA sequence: TGTGCCAGCAGCGACGGGATCCAAGAGACCCAGTACTTC. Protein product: CASSDGIQETQYF.

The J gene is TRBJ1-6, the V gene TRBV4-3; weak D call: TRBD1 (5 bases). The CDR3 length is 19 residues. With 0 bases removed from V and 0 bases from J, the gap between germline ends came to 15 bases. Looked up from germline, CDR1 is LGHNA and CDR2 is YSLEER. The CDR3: CASSQDSGGESSYNSPLHF. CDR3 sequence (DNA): TGCGCCAGCAGCCAAGATAGTGGGGGGGAGAGCTCCTATAATTCACCCCTCCACTTT.

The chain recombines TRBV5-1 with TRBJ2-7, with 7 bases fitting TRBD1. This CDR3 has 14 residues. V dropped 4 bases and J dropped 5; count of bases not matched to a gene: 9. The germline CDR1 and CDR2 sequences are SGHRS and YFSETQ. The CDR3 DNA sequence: TGCGCCAGCAGCCTAGGGGGCGCGGTAAACGAGCAGTACTTC. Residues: CASSLGGAVNEQYF. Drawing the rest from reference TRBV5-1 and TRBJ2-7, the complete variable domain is KAGVTQTPRYLIKTRGQQVTLSCSPISGHRSVSWYQQTPGQGLQFLFEYFSETQRNKGNFPGRFSGRQFSNSRSEMNVSTLELGDSALYLCASSLGGAVNEQYFGPGTRLTVT.

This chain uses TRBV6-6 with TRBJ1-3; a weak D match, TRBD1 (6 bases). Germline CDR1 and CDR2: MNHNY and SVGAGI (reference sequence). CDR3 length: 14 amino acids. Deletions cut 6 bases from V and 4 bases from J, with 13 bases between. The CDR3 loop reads CASRDPGQGNTIYF. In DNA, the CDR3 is TGTGCCAGCAGGGACCCGGGACAAGGAAACACCATATATTTT.